This T cell receptor beta chain was sequenced in a study of cytomegalovirus exposure and HLA in healthy donors. Study context: A preliminary data release comprised tens of millions of unique TCRs obtained from HLA-typed donors. Study-wide findings and caveats: Near-uniform donor sequencing depth was presumed by presence/absence analyses.

PCR used 60 Vbeta primers and 13 Jbeta primers. Repertoires were generated with immunoSEQ multiplex PCR, while TCRdb's copy carries only in-frame clones and drops some. The sample holds some 150,000 clones, about four fifths seen once. Details on this clone: Its antigen is unidentified.

This CDR3 region has 14 residues. V shed 5 bases and J 1 base; nucleotides not matched to a gene: 2. Germline CDR1 ENHRY, CDR2 SYGVKD. Sequencing used PBMCs. This receptor was identified in a male donor in good health and CMV-seronegative. This rearrangement joins TRBV10-3 to TRBJ2-3; TRBD1 matches 8 bases. This chain's CDR3 is CAISPGQGTDTQYF. CDR3 in DNA: TGTGCCATCAGTCCGGGACAGGGCACAGATACGCAGTATTTT.